The following is a T cell receptor beta chain sequence with its context. Its antigen is not identified. Trimming removed 0 bases from V and 7 bases from J, with 16 bases in between. This CDR3 region has 16 residues. Looked up from germline, CDR1 is LNHNV and CDR2 is YYDKDF (reference sequence). This specimen belongs to a study of shared clonotypes between healthy human individuals. Study-wide context: A couple of women and three men aged 18 to 49 made up the donors.

Assay execution took place at the deep level. Data came from immunoSEQ multiplex PCR; TCRdb stores just in-frame clones and leaves some out. The top ten hold 12% of the sample, which has more than 400,000 clones, roughly 80% seen once. Study observations and caveats: Genetic and exposure-history diversity was limited by the few donors. Blood alone was sampled, and tissue repertoires likely differ.

The sequence was collected from a woman in her forties in good health. Some clones in this sample may be carry-over from other donors' samples. The source material was PBMCs. The J gene is TRBJ2-1, the V gene TRBV15; the D gene is possibly TRBD2 (6 bases). CDR3 bases: TGTGCCACCAGCAGAGATTGGGGGGAGACCAAAAATGAGCAGTTCTTC. Protein: CATSRDWGETKNEQFF. The full variable domain, in which reference TRBV15 and TRBJ2-1 provide the parts outside the CDR3, is DAMVIQNPRYQVTQFGKPVTLSCSQTLNHNVMYWYQQKSSQAPKLLFHYYDKDFNNEADTPDNFQSRRPNTSFCFLDIRSPGLGDTAMYLCATSRDWGETKNEQFFGPGTRLTVL.